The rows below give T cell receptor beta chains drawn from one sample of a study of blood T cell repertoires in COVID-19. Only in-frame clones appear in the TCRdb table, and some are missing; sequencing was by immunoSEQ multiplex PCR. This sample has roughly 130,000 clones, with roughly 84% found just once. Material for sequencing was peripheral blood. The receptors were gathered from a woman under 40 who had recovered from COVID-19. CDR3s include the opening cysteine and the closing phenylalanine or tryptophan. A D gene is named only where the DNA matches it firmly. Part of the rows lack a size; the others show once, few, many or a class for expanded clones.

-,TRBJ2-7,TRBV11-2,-,CASSLGSAGAYEQYF,TGTGCCAGCAGCTTAGGGTCCGCAGGGGCCTACGAGCAGTACTTC
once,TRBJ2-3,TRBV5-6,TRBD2,CASSLVTGLAGASTDTQYF,TGTGCCAGCAGCTTGGTTACAGGACTAGCGGGGGCTAGCACAGATACGCAGTATTTT
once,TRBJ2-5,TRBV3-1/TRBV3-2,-,CASSQGSQGPRNQYF,TGTGCCAGCAGCCAAGGGTCTCAGGGGCCCCGTAACCAGTACTTC
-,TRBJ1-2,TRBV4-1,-,CASSQDDSNYGYTF,TGCGCCAGCAGCCAAGATGACAGTAACTATGGCTACACCTTC
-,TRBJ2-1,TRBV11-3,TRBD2,CASSHGGKPSYNEQFF,TGTGCCAGCAGCCACGGGGGGAAACCCTCCTACAATGAGCAGTTCTTC
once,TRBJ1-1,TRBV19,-,CASNTFGGTEAFF,TGTGCCAGTAATACCTTTGGGGGGACTGAAGCTTTCTTT
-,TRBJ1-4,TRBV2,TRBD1,CATAGGGNTYATNEKLFF,TGTGCCACGGCCGGAGGGGGCAATACCTATGCAACTAATGAAAAACTGTTTTTT
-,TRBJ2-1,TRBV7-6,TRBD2,CASSLEALAGAYNEQFF,TGTGCCAGCAGCTTAGAGGCCCTAGCGGGGGCTTACAATGAGCAGTTCTTC
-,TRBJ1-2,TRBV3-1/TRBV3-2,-,CASSPRTALGGYGYTF,TGTGCCAGCAGCCCCCGGACTGCCTTGGGCGGCTATGGCTACACCTTC
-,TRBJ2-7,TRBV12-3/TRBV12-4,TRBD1,CASSTGGTYEQYF,TGTGCCAGCAGCACAGGGGGAACTTACGAGCAGTACTTC
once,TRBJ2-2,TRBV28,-,CASSPHTENTGELFF,TGTGCCAGCAGTCCCCATACAGAGAACACCGGGGAGCTGTTTTTT
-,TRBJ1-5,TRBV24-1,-,CATSDLGIPSNQPQHF,TGTGCCACCAGTGATCTCGGGATCCCTAGCAATCAGCCCCAGCATTTT
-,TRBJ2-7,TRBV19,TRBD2,CASSEGLALSYEQYF,TGTGCCAGTAGTGAAGGACTAGCGCTCTCCTACGAGCAGTACTTC
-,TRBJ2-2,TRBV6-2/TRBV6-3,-,CASSPVGGITGELFF,TGTGCCAGCAGCCCCGTTGGAGGGATCACCGGGGAGCTGTTTTTT
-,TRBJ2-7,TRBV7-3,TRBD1,CASSPTGLGGYEQYF,TGTGCCAGCAGCCCGACAGGGTTAGGTGGGTACGAGCAGTACTTC
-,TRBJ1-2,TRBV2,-,CASSDRSARNYGYTF,TGTGCCAGCAGTGATCGGTCTGCACGAAACTATGGCTACACCTTC
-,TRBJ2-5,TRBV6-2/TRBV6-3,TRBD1,CASSRGQNQETQYF,TGTGCCAGCAGCAGGGGACAGAATCAAGAGACCCAGTACTTC
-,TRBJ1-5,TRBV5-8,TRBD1,CASSIGTGGDQPQHF,TGTGCCAGCAGCATTGGGACAGGGGGAGATCAGCCCCAGCATTTT
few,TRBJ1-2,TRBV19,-,CASSITGTNGYTF,TGTGCCAGTAGTATTACCGGGACTAATGGCTACACCTTC
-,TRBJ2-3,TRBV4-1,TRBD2,CASSRRGLAQDTQYF,TGCGCCAGCAGCCGGAGGGGACTAGCGCAAGATACGCAGTATTTT
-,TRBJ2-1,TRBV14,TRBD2,CASSQVGLAGTSYNEQFF,TGTGCCAGCAGCCAAGTGGGGCTAGCGGGGACCTCCTACAATGAGCAGTTCTTC
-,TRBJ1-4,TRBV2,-,CASSEWEEEDEKLFF,TGTGCCAGCAGTGAATGGGAGGAGGAAGACGAAAAACTGTTTTTT
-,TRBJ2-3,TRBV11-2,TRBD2,CASSSSGREVDTQYF,TGTGCCAGCAGCTCCAGCGGGAGGGAGGTCGATACGCAGTATTTT
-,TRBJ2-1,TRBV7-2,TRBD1,CASSLRTGGREQQFF,TGTGCCAGCAGCCTGAGGACAGGGGGCCGGGAGCAGCAGTTCTTC
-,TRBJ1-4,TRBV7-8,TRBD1,CASSSMTGTNEKLFF,TGTGCCAGCAGCTCGATGACAGGGACTAATGAAAAACTGTTTTTT
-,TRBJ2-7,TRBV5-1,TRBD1,CASSLTGAVIYEQYF,TGCGCCAGCAGCTTGACAGGGGCGGTCATCTACGAGCAGTACTTC
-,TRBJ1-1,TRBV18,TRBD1,CASSPVTGSGKTEAFF,TGTGCCAGCTCACCTGTGACAGGGTCGGGGAAAACTGAAGCTTTCTTT
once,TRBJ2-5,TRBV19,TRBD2,CASSSYLTSGRVQETQYF,TGTGCCAGTAGTAGTTATCTCACTAGCGGGAGGGTCCAAGAGACCCAGTACTTC
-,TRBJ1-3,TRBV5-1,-,CASSPGHASSGNTIYF,TGCGCCAGCAGCCCGGGACACGCCAGCTCTGGAAACACCATATATTTT
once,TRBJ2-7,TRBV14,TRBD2,CASSQTSGSIHEQYF,TGTGCCAGCAGCCAGACTAGCGGGAGTATCCACGAGCAGTACTTC
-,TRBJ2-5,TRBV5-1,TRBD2,CASSWLAGRVETQYF,TGCGCCAGCAGCTGGCTGGCAGGGAGGGTAGAGACCCAGTACTTC
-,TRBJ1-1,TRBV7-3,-,CASSSNRADPEAFF,TGTGCCAGCAGCTCGAACAGGGCAGATCCTGAAGCTTTCTTT
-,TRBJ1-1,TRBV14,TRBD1,CASSQATGTANTEAFF,TGTGCCAGCAGCCAAGCTACCGGGACAGCCAACACTGAAGCTTTCTTT
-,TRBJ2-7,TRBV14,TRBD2,CASKLANSYEQYF,TGTGCCAGCAAACTAGCGAACTCCTACGAGCAGTACTTC
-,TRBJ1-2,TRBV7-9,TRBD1,CASSPPRGLDGYTF,TGTGCCAGCAGCCCACCGAGGGGGCTCGATGGCTACACCTTC
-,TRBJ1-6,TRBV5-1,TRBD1,CASSLGHPGGTGGSPLHF,TGCGCCAGCAGCTTGGGACACCCTGGGGGGACAGGGGGATCACCCCTCCACTTT
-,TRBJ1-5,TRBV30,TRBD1,CAWGKGQGFHQPQHF,TGTGCCTGGGGGAAGGGACAGGGTTTTCATCAGCCCCAGCATTTT
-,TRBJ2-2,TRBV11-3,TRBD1,CASSLDYRGLGTGELFF,TGTGCCAGCAGCTTAGACTACAGGGGTTTGGGCACCGGGGAGCTGTTTTTT
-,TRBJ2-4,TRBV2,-,CASSEALGDIQYF,TGTGCCAGCAGTGAAGCGCTCGGGGACATTCAGTACTTC
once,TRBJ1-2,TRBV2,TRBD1,CASRGSTGDYGYTF,TGTGCCAGCAGGGGCTCGACAGGGGACTATGGCTACACCTTC
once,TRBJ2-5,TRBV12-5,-,CASGLGTYRVDQETQYF,TGTGCTAGTGGTTTGGGGACCTACAGGGTAGATCAAGAGACCCAGTACTTC
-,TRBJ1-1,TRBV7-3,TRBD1,CASSTDRVSEAFF,TGTGCCAGCAGCACGGACAGGGTATCTGAAGCTTTCTTT
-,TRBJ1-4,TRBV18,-,CASSTGIPNEKLFF,TGTGCCAGCTCCACGGGGATACCTAATGAAAAACTGTTTTTT
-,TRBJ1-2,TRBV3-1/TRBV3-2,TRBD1,CASSRRQGTNYGYTF,TGTGCCAGCAGCCGGAGACAGGGTACGAACTATGGCTACACCTTC
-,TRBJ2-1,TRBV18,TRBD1,CASSKRQGRYEQFF,TGTGCCAGCTCAAAAAGACAGGGTCGGTATGAGCAGTTCTTC
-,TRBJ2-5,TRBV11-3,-,CASSLEGGLGETQYF,TGTGCCAGCAGCTTAGAGGGGGGGCTTGGTGAGACCCAGTACTTC
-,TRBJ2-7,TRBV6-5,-,CASSYSSRSYEQYF,TGTGCCAGCAGTTACTCGTCCAGATCCTACGAGCAGTACTTC
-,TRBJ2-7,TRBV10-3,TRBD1,CATRQGAKEQYF,TGTGCCACGAGACAGGGGGCGAAGGAGCAGTACTTC
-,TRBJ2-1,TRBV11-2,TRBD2,CASSLELAGYNEQFF,TGTGCCAGCAGCTTAGAACTAGCGGGTTACAATGAGCAGTTCTTC